This paragraph covers one T cell receptor beta chain sequence. The data are from a study of graft-versus-host responses after intestinal transplantation. There are 15 residues in the CDR3. Trimming stripped 6 bases from V and 6 bases from J, with 18 bases between. CDR1 is PRHDT, CDR2 FYEKMQ, per germline (reference sequence). Using immunoSEQ multiplex PCR, the repertoire was profiled, and TCRdb retains in-frame clones only, with some absent. The sample lists tens of thousands of clones; over 80% were seen once. The chain employs TRBV13 and TRBJ1-5; unclear D gene. The sequencing used PBMCs, collected 98 days after intestinal transplantation. This TCR came from a human patient who received an intestinal transplant, so some T cells may come from the graft donor. CDR3 coding DNA: TGTGCCAGCAGTATAAGGACCTCTAACAGTCAGCCCCAGCATTTT. Its protein is CASSIRTSNSQPQHF.